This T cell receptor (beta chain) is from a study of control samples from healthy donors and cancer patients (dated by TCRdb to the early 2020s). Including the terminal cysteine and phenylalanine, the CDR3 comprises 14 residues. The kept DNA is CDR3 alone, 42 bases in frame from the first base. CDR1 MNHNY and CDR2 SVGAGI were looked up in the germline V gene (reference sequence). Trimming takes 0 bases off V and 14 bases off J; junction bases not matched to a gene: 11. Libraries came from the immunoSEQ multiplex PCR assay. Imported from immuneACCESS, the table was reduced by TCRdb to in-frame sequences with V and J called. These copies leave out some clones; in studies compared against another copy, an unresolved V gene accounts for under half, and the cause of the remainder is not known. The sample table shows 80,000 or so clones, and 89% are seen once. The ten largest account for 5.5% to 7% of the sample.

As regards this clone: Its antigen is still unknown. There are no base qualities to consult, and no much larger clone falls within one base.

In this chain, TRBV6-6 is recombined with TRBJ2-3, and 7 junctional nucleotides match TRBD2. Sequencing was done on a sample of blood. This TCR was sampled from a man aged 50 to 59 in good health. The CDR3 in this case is CASSYSIVSGVAYF. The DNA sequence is TGTGCCAGCAGTTACTCGATAGTGAGCGGGGTAGCGTATTTT.